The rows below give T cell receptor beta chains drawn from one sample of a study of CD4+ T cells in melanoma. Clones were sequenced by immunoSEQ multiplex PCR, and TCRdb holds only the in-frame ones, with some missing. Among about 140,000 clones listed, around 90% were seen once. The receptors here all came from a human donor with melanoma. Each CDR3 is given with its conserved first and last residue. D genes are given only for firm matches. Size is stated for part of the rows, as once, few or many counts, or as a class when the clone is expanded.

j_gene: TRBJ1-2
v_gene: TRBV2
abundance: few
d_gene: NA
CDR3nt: TGTGCCAGCAGTGAGGATGGCAAGCCTAACTATGGCTACACCTTC
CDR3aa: CASSEDGKPNYGYTF

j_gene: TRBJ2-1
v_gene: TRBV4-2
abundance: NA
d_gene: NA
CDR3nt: TGTGCCAGCAGCCAAGAGCCTACAGGGTCCTACAATGAGCAGTTCTTC
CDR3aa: CASSQEPTGSYNEQFF

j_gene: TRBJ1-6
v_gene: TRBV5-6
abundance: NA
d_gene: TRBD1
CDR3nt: TGTGCCAGCAGCCCGCGGCCAGGGGGCTATAATTCACCCCTCCACTTT
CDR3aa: CASSPRPGGYNSPLHF

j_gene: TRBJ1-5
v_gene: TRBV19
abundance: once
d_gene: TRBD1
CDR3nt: TGTGCCAGTAGGATCGGGGCAGGGGGACAGCCCCAGCATTTT
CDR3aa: CASRIGAGGQPQHF

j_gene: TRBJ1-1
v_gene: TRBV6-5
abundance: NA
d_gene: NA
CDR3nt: TGTGCCAGCAGTTACGTGACAGAGGGGACTGAAGCTTTCTTT
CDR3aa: CASSYVTEGTEAFF

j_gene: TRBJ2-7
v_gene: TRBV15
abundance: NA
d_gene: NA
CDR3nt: TGTGCCACCAGCCAACAGGGATCTGGGCGGGAGCAGTACTTC
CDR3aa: CATSQQGSGREQYF

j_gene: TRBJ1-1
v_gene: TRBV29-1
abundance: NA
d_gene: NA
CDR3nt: TGCAGCGTTGGCACAGGGAACACTGAAGCTTTCTTT
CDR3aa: CSVGTGNTEAFF

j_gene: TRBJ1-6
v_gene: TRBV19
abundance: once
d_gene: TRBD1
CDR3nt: TGTGCCAGTAGGAGTGAAGGACAGGGGGCAAATTCACCCCTCCACTTT
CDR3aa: CASRSEGQGANSPLHF

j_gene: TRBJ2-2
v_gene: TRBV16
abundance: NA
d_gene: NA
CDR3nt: TGTGCCAGCAGCCAATCTTGGGGAGTTGGCGGGGAGCTGTTTTTT
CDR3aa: CASSQSWGVGGELFF

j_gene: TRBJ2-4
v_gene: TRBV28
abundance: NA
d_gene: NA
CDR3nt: TGTGCCAGCAGACCCGACAGCGGGCCAAACATTCAGTACTTC
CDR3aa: CASRPDSGPNIQYF

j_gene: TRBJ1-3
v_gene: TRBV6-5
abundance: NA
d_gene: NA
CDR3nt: TGTGCCAGCAGTGGGACACATGGAAACACCATATATTTT
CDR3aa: CASSGTHGNTIYF

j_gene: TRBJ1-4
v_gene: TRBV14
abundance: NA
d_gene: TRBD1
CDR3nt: TGTGCCAGCAGCCAAGGATTGGGACAGGGGGCTCCCGGGGGTGAAAAACTGTTTTTT
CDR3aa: CASSQGLGQGAPGGEKLFF

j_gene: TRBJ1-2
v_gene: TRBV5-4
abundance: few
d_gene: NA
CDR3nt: TGTGCCAGCAGCTTGTACTTGGGGGGCTTCACCTTC
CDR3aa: CASSLYLGGFTF

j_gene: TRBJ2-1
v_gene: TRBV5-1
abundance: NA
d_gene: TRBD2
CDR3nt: TGCGCCAGCAGCGAAAGCGGGGGGGAATACAATGAGCAGTTCTTC
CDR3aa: CASSESGGEYNEQFF

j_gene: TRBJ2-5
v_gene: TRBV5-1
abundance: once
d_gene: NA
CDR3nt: TGCGCCAGCAGCCGTCAGGAGACCCAGTACTTC
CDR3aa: CASSRQETQYF

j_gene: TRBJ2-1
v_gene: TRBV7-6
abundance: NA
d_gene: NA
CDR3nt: TGTGCCAGCAGCCTACAGGACACCTATTCCTACAATGAGCAGTTCTTC
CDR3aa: CASSLQDTYSYNEQFF

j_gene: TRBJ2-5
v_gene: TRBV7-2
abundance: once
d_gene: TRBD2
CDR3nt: TGTGCCAGCAGCCGGGGGGGCGGGGTTCAAGAGACCCAGTACTTC
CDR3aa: CASSRGGGVQETQYF

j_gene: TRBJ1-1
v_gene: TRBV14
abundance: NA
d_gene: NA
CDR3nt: TGTGCCAGCAGCCAAGCGAATCAGGGGAGGCGTGAAGCTTTCTTT
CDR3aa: CASSQANQGRREAFF

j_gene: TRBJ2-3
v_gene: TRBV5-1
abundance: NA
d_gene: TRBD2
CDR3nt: TGCGCCAGCAGCTTTGGACTAGCGGGGGCCCTAAGCACAGATACGCAGTATTTT
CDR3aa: CASSFGLAGALSTDTQYF

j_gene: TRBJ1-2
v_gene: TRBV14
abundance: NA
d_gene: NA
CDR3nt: TGTGCCAGCAGCGGAAACGGCCAGGGAGGGTACTATGGCTACACCTTC
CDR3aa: CASSGNGQGGYYGYTF

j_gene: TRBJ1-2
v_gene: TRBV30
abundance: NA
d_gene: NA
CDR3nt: TGTGCCTGGAGTCGACAGCATTATGGCTACACCTTC
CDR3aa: CAWSRQHYGYTF

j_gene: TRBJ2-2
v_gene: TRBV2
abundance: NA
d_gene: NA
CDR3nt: TGTGCCAGCACCGCACAGGGAAACACCGGGGAGCTGTTTTTT
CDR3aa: CASTAQGNTGELFF

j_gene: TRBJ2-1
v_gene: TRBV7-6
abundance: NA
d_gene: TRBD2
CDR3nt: TGTGCCAGCAGCTTAGGGCTAGCGGGGGGGCCGAGCTCCTACAATGAGCAGTTCTTC
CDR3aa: CASSLGLAGGPSSYNEQFF

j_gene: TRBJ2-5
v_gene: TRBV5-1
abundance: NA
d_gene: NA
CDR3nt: TGCGCCAGCAGCTTGGAGGCGGGGTTGGGGGAGACCCAGTACTTC
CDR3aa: CASSLEAGLGETQYF

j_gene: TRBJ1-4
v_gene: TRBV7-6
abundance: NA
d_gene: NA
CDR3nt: TGTGCCAGCAGCTTACAGGCGGCTAATGAAAAACTGTTTTTT
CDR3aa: CASSLQAANEKLFF

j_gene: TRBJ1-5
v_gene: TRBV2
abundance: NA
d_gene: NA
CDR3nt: TGTGCCAGCACTCAGCTGTATAGCAATCAGCCCCAGCATTTT
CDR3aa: CASTQLYSNQPQHF

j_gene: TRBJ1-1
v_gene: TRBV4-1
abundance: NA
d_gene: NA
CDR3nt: TGCGCCAGCAGCCAAGGGTGGAGTTCGGACACTGAAGCTTTCTTT
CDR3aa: CASSQGWSSDTEAFF

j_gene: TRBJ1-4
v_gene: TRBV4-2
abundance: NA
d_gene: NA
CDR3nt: TGTGCCAGCAGGCCGGGGCGGGAGGGTGAAAAACTGTTTTTT
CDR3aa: CASRPGREGEKLFF

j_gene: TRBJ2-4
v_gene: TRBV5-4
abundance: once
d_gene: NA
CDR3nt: TGTGCCAGCAGCTTGTTAAATCAGGCCGTAGCCAAAAACATTCAGTACTTC
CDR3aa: CASSLLNQAVAKNIQYF